The entry below describes one T cell receptor (beta chain). The specificity of this receptor is unknown. No base-level quality is on record; no much larger clone is a single base apart. The data derive from a study of cytomegalovirus exposure and HLA in healthy donors (dated 2017 in TCRdb). In terms of the full investigation: An earlier analysis of several hundred of the donors reported roughly 300 Gb of sequence data and 95 million to 120 million unique TCR beta sequences obtained from about 179 million T cells. In the later analysis, no new phenotypic data were used to find candidate immune exposures; instead, reliance was placed on TCR beta sequences and their occurrence across donors. Genome-wide SNP genotypes for about 65% of the 666 donors were used in a later genetic analysis, which treated that subset as a discovery cohort. The genetic ancestry cluster associated with self-reported Caucasian donors included over 65% of the 398 genotyped donors. The number of donors typed differed by locus, with about 620-630 for A, B, C, DRB1 and DQB1, 522 for DQA1, 606 for DPA1, and under 490 for DPB1. Among some 400 genotyped donors of the cohort, an average of approximately 250,000 unique TCR beta nucleotide sequences were sequenced per donor, 15% to 20% of them non-productive. Using immunosequencing, the study profiled T cell repertoires from 666 subjects and related those repertoires to cytomegalovirus serostatus. An earlier analysis of approximately 640 of the donors applied high-throughput TCR beta sequencing to assess whether each TCR beta V gene segment acted as functional or pseudogenic. Donor age, sex, ethnicity and CMV serostatus were compiled alongside the repertoire data. The study aimed to test whether cataloging public T cell receptors could reveal signatures of past pathogen exposure. An early release covering roughly 600 HLA-typed donors comprised about 310 gigabases of sequencing data and roughly 85 million unique TCR sequences. Class I and class II HLA loci were covered by the typing at four-digit resolution. Five DR-DQ haplotypes were handled as single units for association and clustering because linkage in the cohort was strong. A separate validation cohort of about 110 different subjects was used in addition to the roughly 720-subject first cohort. To study patterns of TCR occurrence, a later analysis re-analyzed previously published TCR beta repertoires from more than 550 donors and added high-resolution HLA genotyping. The study combined high-throughput TCR immunosequencing, statistical association of individual TCRs with disease status, and machine learning to predict cytomegalovirus infection status. All discovery cohort repertoires had been generated on a single sequencing platform.

Study-level results and caveats: A total of fewer than 200 TCR beta chains were listed by the study as associated with cytomegalovirus. In this cohort, only TCR beta chains were sequenced, and detectable features were limited by the absence of alpha or paired-chain data. In a later analysis, the rate of TCR association differed among HLA loci, with DRB1 alleles having the most associated TCRs and HLA-C alleles having the fewest. In a later genetic analysis, fewer N-insertions in productive TCRs were reported among donors in an Asian-associated ancestry cluster than the roughly 700-donor mean. A few of the identified cytomegalovirus-associated TCR beta chains were confirmed in vitro to be specific for cytomegalovirus antigens. While some public TCRs were present in many individuals, most TCR sequences turned up only very rarely across donors. The presence/absence analyses assumed that sequencing depth was roughly uniform across donors, and that assumption may not be true. In an earlier analysis of 500 to 650 of the donors, most TCR beta V segments appeared in productive rearrangements about 87% or about 30% of the time, broadly matching IMGT annotations. Strong co-occurrence of HLA alleles, especially DR and DQ, made assigning TCR associations to individual alleles difficult. A further reported finding was that TCR beta sequences accurately predicted the HLA-A and HLA-B alleles for most subjects in the first cohort. The 87-base-pair reads could not distinguish some IMGT-functional V segments, including TRBV6-2 and TRBV6-3, so those segments were excluded. The only immune exposure information available for the cohort was CMV serostatus. Compared with equally common non-associated chains, HLA-associated TCR beta chains in a later analysis were more clonally expanded and had lower generation probabilities. V-gene and J-gene trimming of TCR beta chains was associated with a missense DCLRE1C variant in a later genetic analysis, and the association was replicated in an independent cohort. The sequencing pipeline was judged likely to have produced a cluster of highly shared sequence variants as a technical artifact. A later analysis associated 16,951 TCR beta sequences with specific HLA alleles at a false discovery rate of 0.05. Because some donors lacked HLA typing at each locus, the association tests relied only on the typed subset. In a later analysis, most CMV-associated TCR beta chains were found to appear HLA-restricted, with HLA associations seemingly driven largely by CMV exposure. The earlier analysis of approximately 540 of the donors excluded approximately 15 rarely observed V segments, including chromosome 9 orphons, because counts were too low. Correlated functional status among segregating V segments might be attributable to linkage disequilibrium, but an unknown experimental factor could not be ruled out. Cytomegalovirus status was reported to be diagnosed by the classifier with high specificity and sensitivity in both the original and validation cohorts. The authors suggested that the approach could potentially be extended to other disease states and immunological phenotypes. In a later analysis, several top co-occurrence clusters were reported to appear linked to parvovirus B19, influenza, CMV and Epstein-Barr virus.

The cohort comprised around 690 healthy bone marrow donors. All cohort members were sampled while nominally healthy, although unrecorded immune exposures were likely present. The donor was CMV seronegative and belonged to the group of over 350 seronegative cohort members. A peripheral blood sample was collected from each donor, and TCR beta sequencing was performed on peripheral blood mononuclear cells. The Qiagen DNeasy Blood Extraction Kit was used to extract genomic DNA from the blood cell samples. From V the trimming removes 4 bases and from J it removes 0 bases, while the gene matches leave 2 bases of the junction unaccounted for. Reading the germline V gene (reference sequence) gives CDR1 SGHNT and CDR2 YYREEE. Measured from the cysteine to the phenylalanine, the CDR3 is 16 residues long. CDR3 DNA is the only sequence kept; it has 48 bases, read in frame from the first base. Library construction relied on the immunoSEQ multiplex PCR assay. A mixture of 60 forward primers for TCR Vbeta segments and 13 reverse primers for TCR Jbeta segments was used in the multiplex PCR. The CDR3 region of rearranged TCR beta genes was amplified from genomic DNA with a multiplex PCR assay. The amplified TCR beta libraries were sequenced on the Illumina HiSeq System as 87-base-pair reads. On the authors' methods: In a later analysis, 70 million to 95 million unique TCR beta chains were counted across the 500 to 850 repertoires, and some 10 million of these chains were shared by at least two donors. Raw reads were error-corrected and collapsed into unique sequences with a nearest-neighbor algorithm that merged closely related sequences to remove PCR and sequencing errors. CDR3 sequences were aligned to IMGT reference sequences to assign V, D and J gene segments. For a sequence to be retained, a match of at least six nucleotides to both a V gene segment and a J gene segment was required. Rearrangements were called productive when the CDR3 lacked stop codons and stayed in frame with V and J; all others were non-productive. Following IMGT convention, CDR3 was defined as the stretch from the second conserved V-encoded cysteine up to the conserved J-encoded phenylalanine. In an earlier analysis of approximately 590 of the donors, sequences lacking an unambiguous match to a single V gene segment were excluded. In an earlier analysis of approximately 500 of the donors, a V segment was called functional when productive rearrangements were above 56.7%, and segregating when the standard deviation between donors exceeded 5%. A statistical classification framework was built to diagnose cytomegalovirus status from the catalog of TCR beta chain sequences. In a later analysis, TCR nucleotide sequences were compared against IMGT/GENE-DB human TR gene sequences so that V and J genes could be assigned. Using the TCRdist pipeline, a later analysis assigned CDR3 sequences along with most-parsimonious VDJ recombination scenarios. In a later analysis, each TCR beta chain was defined by its CDR3 amino acid sequence together with its V-gene family, and reads lacking a unique V-gene family were excluded. In a later analysis, fewer than 650 highly shared, low-generation-probability nucleotide sequences were removed to address suspected cross-contamination and a sequencing artifact. A later analysis calculated a clonal expansion index for each public chain from normalized within-repertoire ranks of inferred template counts. A later analysis computed generation probabilities with a VDJ recombination model fitted to out-of-frame rearrangements, and checked the results against IGoR. Hypergeometric tests were used in a later analysis to score TCR-TCR, TCR-HLA and TCR-CMV co-occurrence, with a repertoire-size bias correction applied to the TCR pairs. A later analysis estimated false discovery rates by permuting HLA or CMV assignments 20 times. In a later analysis, co-occurring TCRs were grouped using DBSCAN, with TCRdist sequence similarity added in when clustering inside HLA-allele-positive subsets. Repertoires with fewer than 30,000 or more than 120,000 public chains, plus five repertoires with anomalous nucleotide sharing, were excluded from co-occurrence clustering. Here the immuneACCESS table is served through TCRdb, limited to in-frame sequences with V and J called. Missing clones are a known gap in these copies; in checked studies unresolved V genes cover under half, and the rest lacks a known reason. V and J calls and clone size are given by that table; D and trimming were obtained from the DNA. Here the sample has about 140,000 clones; roughly 79% occur a single time. The ten largest clones add up to 1.9% of the sample.

Recombination linked TRBV5-4 to TRBJ1-4; TRBD1 matches 11 bases in the middle. The sequence was obtained from a woman aged 40 to 50 in good health and CMV-seronegative. Sequencing input: PBMCs. The CDR3 is CASSQGQGATNEKLFF. The DNA sequence is as follows: TGTGCCAGCAGCCAGGGACAGGGGGCAACTAATGAAAAACTGTTTTTT.